This TCR beta chain was retrieved from a study of T cell responses to AZD1222 COVID-19 vaccine. Findings and caveats of the study: Without day 14 samples, only post-peak T cell repertoires were studied.

The method was immunoSEQ multiplex PCR; TCRdb's version includes in-frame clones alone and lacks a portion of them. The sample lists almost 80,000 clones; about 85% were seen once. Per the germline V gene, CDR1 is SNHLY and CDR2 is FYNNEI. Trimming cost V 7 bases and J 0 bases, with 6 bases left between them. This CDR3 has 12 residues. Regarding this clone: Its antigen is unknown.

The source was peripheral blood, collected on day 0 of AZD1222 vaccination. The chain combines TRBV2 with TRBJ1-2, with D maybe TRBD1 (6 bases). The TCR originated in an adult in good health. The CDR3 loop reads CASKGANYGYTF. In DNA form, the CDR3 reads TGTGCCAGCAAGGGGGCTAACTATGGCTACACCTTC.